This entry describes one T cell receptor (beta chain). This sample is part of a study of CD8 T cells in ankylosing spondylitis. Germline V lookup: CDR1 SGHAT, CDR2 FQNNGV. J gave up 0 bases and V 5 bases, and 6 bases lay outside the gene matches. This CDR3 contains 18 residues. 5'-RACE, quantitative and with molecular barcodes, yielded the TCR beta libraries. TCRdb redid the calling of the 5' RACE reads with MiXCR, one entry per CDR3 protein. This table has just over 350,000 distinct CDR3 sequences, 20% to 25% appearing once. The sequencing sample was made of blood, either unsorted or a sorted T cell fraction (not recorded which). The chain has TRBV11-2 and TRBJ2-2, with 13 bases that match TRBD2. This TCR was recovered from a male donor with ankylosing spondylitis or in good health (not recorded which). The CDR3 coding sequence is TGTGCCAGCAGCCTCGGGACTAGCGGGGAGACGAACACCGGGGAGCTGTTTTTT. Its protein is CASSLGTSGETNTGELFF.